A single sample is the source of the 7 T cell receptor beta chains below, sequenced in a study of vaccination effects on CD4 cells after COVID-19. These receptors' targets are unknown. Libraries were prepared by immunoSEQ multiplex PCR; TCRdb keeps only in-frame clonotypes and omits some of them. The sample holds around 32,000 clones, approximately 68% seen once. Antigen-specific CD4+ T cell clonotypes were called by their expansion after viral peptide-pool culture in ViraFEST. At the end of 10 days of culture, CD4+ T cells were isolated. Of the BNT162b2 and mRNA-1273 vaccines, participants received two doses of one or the other. The sample was CD4+ T cells from PBMCs cultured with SARS-CoV-2 spike peptides, taken after COVID-19 vaccination. These receptors originate from a human donor who received a COVID-19 vaccine.

Only a few counts were recorded for this clone. The genes are TRBV5-4 and TRBJ2-2, with no clear D. Germline lookup yields CDR1 SGHNT and CDR2 YYREEE (reference sequence). The CDR3 contains 14 residues. V shed 1 base and J shed 1 base, with 5 bases lying between them. The CDR3 DNA reads as TGTGCCAGCAGCTTGAAATGGAACACCGGGGAGCTGTTTTTT. Protein: CASSLKWNTGELFF.

The chain uses TRBV18 and TRBJ1-4, with no clear D. From germline, CDR1 is KGHSH and CDR2 LQKENI. The germline V and J ends were trimmed by 1 base and 8 bases, with 11 bases remaining between them. The CDR3 is made up of 14 amino acids. The CDR3 loop reads CASSPRQNLEKLFF. In nucleotides, the CDR3 is TGTGCCAGCTCACCACGTCAGAATCTAGAAAAACTGTTTTTT.

This clone turned up a few times. This rearrangement joins TRBV19 to TRBJ1-2; no clear D gene. Trimming removed 5 bases from V and 8 bases from J, with 24 bases in between. Germline-derived CDR1 and CDR2 are LNHDA and SQIVND (reference sequence). This CDR3 has 16 residues. The CDR3 region is CASSFRESAKGRGYTF. As DNA, the CDR3 is TGTGCCAGTAGTTTTAGAGAGTCGGCCAAGGGCAGAGGCTACACCTTC. The full variable domain, completed using reference TRBV19 and TRBJ1-2, is DGGITQSPKYLFRKEGQNVTLSCEQNLNHDAMYWYRQDPGQGLRLIYYSQIVNDFQKGDIAEGYSVSREKKESFPLTVTSAQKNPTAFYLCASSFRESAKGRGYTFGSGTRLTVV.

The genes are TRBV6-5 and TRBJ1-1; unclear D gene. CDR1 is MNHEY, CDR2 SVGAGI, per germline. Between the trimmed V and J ends, which lost 8 bases and 4 bases, there was a span of 20 bases. CDR3 length: 15 residues. The CDR3 DNA is TGTGCCAGCCTACCCCCGGTCGGGAGCTCCACTGAAGCTTTCTTT. Translating gives CASLPPVGSSTEAFF.

This clone came up a few times. The chain links TRBV3-1 (or the pseudogene TRBV3-2) to TRBJ1-4; unclear D gene. The CDR3 is made up of 13 amino acids. Germline CDR1 LGHDT, CDR2 YNNKEL (reference sequence). V lost 8 bases, J lost 3 bases, and 10 bases lay in between. For the CDR3, the DNA is TGTGCCAGCGGAAATAGAGCTAATGAAAAACTGTTTTTT. The encoded protein is CASGNRANEKLFF.

The chain has TRBV3-1 (or the pseudogene TRBV3-2) and TRBJ1-2; the D is unclear. CDR3 size: 15 residues. V was pared by 0 bases and J by 4 bases, with 12 bases between. Germline CDR1 reads LGHDT; CDR2 reads YNNKEL (reference sequence). The CDR3 loop reads CASSQESPGSYGYTF. In nucleotides, the CDR3 is TGTGCCAGCAGCCAAGAGAGTCCCGGAAGCTATGGCTACACCTTC.

This chain uses TRBV27 with TRBJ2-3; TRBD2 might be the D (6 bases). V was trimmed by 1 base and J by 0 bases, leaving 14 bases between them. The CDR3 is 17 residues long. Germline V gives CDR1 MNHEY, CDR2 SMNVEV (reference sequence). CDR3 in amino acids: CASSLLMWDSSTDTQYF. CDR3 sequence (DNA): TGTGCCAGCAGTTTATTGATGTGGGACTCCAGCACAGATACGCAGTATTTT.